These 29 T cell receptor beta chains were all obtained from the same sample, sequenced in a study of cytomegalovirus exposure and HLA in healthy donors. A multiplex PCR was run with 60 Vbeta primers and 13 Jbeta primers. Libraries were prepared by immunoSEQ multiplex PCR; TCRdb keeps only in-frame clonotypes and omits some of them. The sample includes more than 95,000 clones, around 79% seen only once; the top ten take less than 5%. The sample was PBMCs. The receptors originated from a man aged 50-60 years in good health and CMV-seropositive.

Here the CDR3 reads CASSDTAEQYF. The DNA for the CDR3 is TGTGCCAGCAGTGATACAGCTGAGCAGTACTTC. This chain joins TRBV28 and TRBJ2-7; D gene ambiguous. This CDR3 region has 11 residues. Trimming removed 5 bases from V and 7 bases from J, with 9 bases in between. CDR1 MDHEN and CDR2 SYDVKM come from the germline V gene.

The chain links TRBV6-5 to TRBJ2-7, with D maybe TRBD1 (5 bases). This CDR3 region has 13 residues. CDR1 and CDR2 from the germline V gene are MNHEY and SVGAGI. Trimming removed 4 bases at V and 4 bases at J, with 11 bases between. The CDR3: CASSFDRGYEQYF. For the CDR3, the DNA is TGTGCCAGCAGTTTTGACAGAGGATACGAGCAGTACTTC.

The CDR3 DNA sequence: TGTGCCAGCAGTAAGGGACTAGAGGACTACAATGAGCAGTTCTTC. Amino acid sequence: CASSKGLEDYNEQFF. The chain has TRBV27 and TRBJ2-1; the match to TRBD2 covers 8 bases. V trimming: 5 bases; J trimming: 3 bases; junction bases outside the gene matches: 6. This CDR3 is built from 15 residues. Germline lookup yields CDR1 MNHEY and CDR2 SMNVEV (reference sequence).

The chain joins TRBV19 to TRBJ2-7, with D possibly being TRBD1 (7 bases). The germline V and J ends were trimmed by 5 bases and 1 base, with 21 bases remaining between them. The CDR3 runs 17 residues. Germline V lookup: CDR1 LNHDA, CDR2 SQIVND (reference sequence). The CDR3 region has the DNA TGTGCCAGTAGTGCCCCGGGGAGGCAGGGGGGATCCTACGAGCAGTACTTC. It translates to CASSAPGRQGGSYEQYF.

The J gene is TRBJ2-2, the V gene TRBV13; the match to TRBD1 covers 7 bases. Looked up from germline, CDR1 is PRHDT and CDR2 is FYEKMQ (reference sequence). CDR3 length: 14 amino acids. After removal of 4 bases from V and 4 bases from J, the junction contained 3 bases not matched to a gene. CDR3 sequence: CASSSRTGTGELFF. DNA of the CDR3: TGTGCCAGCAGCTCAAGGACAGGCACCGGGGAGCTGTTTTTT.

Worth noting for this clone: Different DNA sequences within this sample yield the same CDR3. This chain uses TRBV7-3 with TRBJ2-5, with TRBD2 identical over 12 bases. Germline-derived CDR1 and CDR2 are SGHTA and FQGTGA. Trimming removed 4 bases from V and 2 bases from J; junction bases left unmatched: 2. The CDR3 contains 15 residues. The DNA for the CDR3 is TGTGCCAGCAGCTCCGGACTAGCGGGACAAGAGACCCAGTACTTC. It specifies CASSSGLAGQETQYF.

This clone was seen a few times. J is TRBJ2-7 and V is TRBV6-6; the D gene is possibly TRBD1 (6 bases). The germline V gene encodes CDR1 MNHNY and CDR2 SVGAGI (reference sequence). The germline V and J ends were trimmed by 6 bases and 6 bases, with 12 bases remaining between them. This CDR3 has 12 amino acids. CDR3 loop: CASRTQGREQYF. The CDR3 DNA reads as TGTGCCAGCAGAACACAGGGTCGCGAGCAGTACTTC.

The rearrangement uses TRBV15 and TRBJ2-5, with TRBD1 as a possible D gene (5 bases). The ends were cut back, 5 bases at V and 5 bases at J, with 15 bases in the middle. CDR3 size: 14 residues. From germline, CDR1 is LNHNV and CDR2 YYDKDF (reference sequence). The CDR3: CATSRTGRRETQYF. The CDR3 bases are TGTGCCACCAGCCGTACAGGACGCCGGGAGACCCAGTACTTC.

The chain is built from TRBV7-9 and TRBJ2-5, with 12 bases lining up with TRBD2. Germline assignment: CDR1 SEHNR and CDR2 FQNEAQ (reference sequence). After removal of 4 bases from V and 4 bases from J, the junction contained 7 bases not matched to a gene. There are 16 residues in the CDR3. The CDR3: CASSSTSGRIRETQYF. In DNA, the CDR3 is TGTGCCAGCAGCTCGACTAGCGGGAGAATAAGAGAGACCCAGTACTTC.

The V call is TRBV7-2, the J call TRBJ1-4, with a possible D match to TRBD1 (5 bases). Looked up from germline, CDR1 is SGHTA and CDR2 is FQGNSA. Between the trimmed V and J ends, which lost 5 bases and 5 bases, there was a span of 15 bases. This CDR3 contains 15 residues. CDR3 in DNA: TGTGCCAGCAGCCCCCGGTGGGGCCGAAATGAAAAACTGTTTTTT. Encoded protein: CASSPRWGRNEKLFF.

The chain recombines TRBV11-2 with TRBJ2-5, with a tentative D call TRBD2 (5 bases). The CDR3 extends over 14 amino acids. V was pared by 5 bases and J by 5 bases, with 15 bases between. In germline, CDR1 is SGHAT, CDR2 FQNNGV. CDR3 loop: CASSPTVTGETQYF. The CDR3, as DNA: TGTGCCAGCAGCCCTACAGTGACGGGGGAGACCCAGTACTTC.

This rearrangement joins TRBV30 to TRBJ1-1; no clear D gene. Germline V CDR1 and CDR2: GTSNPN, SVGIG (reference sequence). The CDR3 runs to 11 residues. V was clipped by 3 bases and J by 1 base, with 3 bases between them. The CDR3 sequence: CAWRANTEAFF. The CDR3 region has the DNA TGTGCCTGGAGAGCGAACACTGAAGCTTTCTTT.

The chain uses TRBV5-4 and TRBJ2-5, with 10 bases lining up with TRBD1. With V trimmed by 1 base and J by 0 bases, 9 bases remained unmatched. Germline-derived CDR1 and CDR2 are SGHNT and YYREEE (reference sequence). The CDR3 is 18 amino acids. The DNA for the CDR3 is TGTGCCAGCAGCTTGAGGATAACAGGACAGGGGGACCAAGAGACCCAGTACTTC. This gives the protein CASSLRITGQGDQETQYF. Together with reference TRBV5-4 and TRBJ2-5, the CDR3 gives the full variable domain: ETGVTQSPTHLIKTRGQQVTLRCSSQSGHNTVSWYQQALGQGPQFIFQYYREEENGRGNFPPRFSGLQFPNYSSELNVNALELDDSALYLCASSLRITGQGDQETQYFGPGTRLLVL.

CDR3 coding DNA: TGTGCCAGCAGCTTAACCAACACAGACCGACACTACGAGCAGTACTTC. Its protein is CASSLTNTDRHYEQYF. The V call is TRBV7-8, the J call TRBJ2-7; D uncertain. V gave up 2 bases and J gave up 3 bases, with 17 bases separating them. CDR1 is SGHVS, CDR2 FQNEAQ, per germline. This CDR3 has 16 amino acids.

Details on this clone: Other DNA sequences in the same sample also yield this CDR3. This chain connects TRBV5-1 to TRBJ2-1; D uncertain. Germline V CDR1 and CDR2: SGHRS, YFSETQ. Trimming took off 0 bases at V and 0 bases at J, with 7 bases between the two ends. This CDR3 has 15 amino acids. The CDR3: CASSLGTGSYNEQFF. In DNA form, the CDR3 reads TGCGCCAGCAGCTTGGGCACTGGCTCCTACAATGAGCAGTTCTTC.

V is TRBV2 and J is TRBJ2-7; 8 nucleotides line up with TRBD1. J was trimmed by 3 bases and V by 4 bases; bases with no gene match: 8. Per germline, CDR1 SNHLY and CDR2 FYNNEI. This CDR3 spans 15 amino acids. The CDR3 nucleotides are TGTGCCAGCAGTGGGACAGGGTATAGTAGCTACGAGCAGTACTTC. Translating it yields CASSGTGYSSYEQYF. Based on the CDR3 plus reference TRBV2 and TRBJ2-7, the full variable domain is EPEVTQTPSHQVTQMGQEVILRCVPISNHLYFYWYRQILGQKVEFLVSFYNNEISEKSEIFDDQFSVERPDGSNFTLKIRSTKLEDSAMYFCASSGTGYSSYEQYFGPGTRLTVT.

The chain carries TRBV28 and TRBJ2-1, with a possible D match to TRBD1 (6 bases). The CDR3 length is 15 residues. Germline V lookup: CDR1 MDHEN, CDR2 SYDVKM. Trimming took 2 bases from V and 8 from J, leaving 16 bases between them. The CDR3 DNA sequence: TGTGCCAGCAGTTTAGGGACAACTCACAACGATGAGCAGTTCTTC. Translated, it gives CASSLGTTHNDEQFF.

This clone was detected only once. The chain has TRBV2 and TRBJ1-4; perhaps TRBD1 as D (5 bases). This CDR3 contains 13 residues. Trimming took 3 bases from V and 8 from J, leaving 10 bases between them. The V gene's germline CDR1 is SNHLY and CDR2 FYNNEI. The CDR3 spells CASSDREGEKLFF. Written as DNA, the CDR3 is TGTGCCAGCAGTGACAGGGAGGGAGAAAAACTGTTTTTT.

The rearrangement links TRBV4-1 to TRBJ2-7, with TRBD1 as a possible D gene (5 bases). The CDR3 is 17 amino acids. The germline V gene has CDR1 MGHRA and CDR2 YSYEKL. Trimming cost V 1 base and J 4 bases, with 20 bases left between them. The CDR3 DNA is TGCGCCAGCAGCCAAGGGTGGACCCCAGGGATCCCTTACGAGCAGTACTTC. This translates into CASSQGWTPGIPYEQYF.

The rearrangement uses TRBV27 and TRBJ2-7; a weak D match, TRBD2 (6 bases). The V end was cut by 3 bases, the J end by 7 bases, with 7 bases between. From germline, CDR1 is MNHEY and CDR2 SMNVEV (reference sequence). CDR3 length: 11 amino acids. The CDR3 nucleotides read TGTGCCAGCAGTTTCGGGGGTGAGCAGTACTTC. This codes for CASSFGGEQYF.

In its sample, this clone was seen once. V usage is TRBV5-6 and J usage is TRBJ2-3, with a tentative D call TRBD1 (5 bases). The CDR3 spans 14 residues. The V end lost 4 bases, the J end lost 4 bases, and 13 bases lay between the germline ends. The germline gives CDR1 SGHDT, CDR2 YYEEEE. The CDR3: CASSAVLGPDTQYF. Here the CDR3 DNA reads TGTGCCAGCAGCGCGGTTTTGGGGCCAGATACGCAGTATTTT.

The V and J genes are TRBV7-9 and TRBJ2-3, with TRBD1 matching 9 bases. V lost 5 bases to trimming and J lost 1 base; unmatched junction nucleotides: 4. The length of the CDR3 is 15 residues. From germline, CDR1 is SEHNR and CDR2 FQNEAQ (reference sequence). The CDR3 nucleotides read TGTGCCAGCAGCCCCCGGACAGGGGGCACAGATACGCAGTATTTT. This encodes CASSPRTGGTDTQYF. Drawing the rest from reference TRBV7-9 and TRBJ2-3, the complete variable domain is DTGVSQNPRHKITKRGQNVTFRCDPISEHNRLYWYRQTLGQGPEFLTYFQNEAQLEKSRLLSDRFSAERPKGSFSTLEIQRTEQGDSAMYLCASSPRTGGTDTQYFGPGTRLTVL.

The CDR3 DNA reads as TGTGCCAGCACACTATATTACGCCTCTCAAGAGACCCAGTACTTC. Translating it yields CASTLYYASQETQYF. The chain couples TRBV7-2 to TRBJ2-5; D is ambiguous. This CDR3 spans 15 amino acids. V was cut by 7 bases and J by 2 bases, with 17 bases left in between. Germline CDR1 reads SGHTA; CDR2 reads FQGNSA.

This sequence joins TRBV25-1 and TRBJ1-4; maybe TRBD1 (6 bases). The V gene lost 4 bases and the J gene lost 5 bases, with 14 bases spanning the gap. The germline gives CDR1 MGHDK, CDR2 SYGVNS. The CDR3 runs to 15 residues. CDR3 protein: CASSAWTEENEKLFF. The CDR3 coding sequence is TGTGCCAGCAGTGCCTGGACAGAAGAAAATGAAAAACTGTTTTTT.

This chain joins TRBV7-9 and TRBJ2-2, with 11 nucleotides matching TRBD2. The length of the CDR3 is 17 residues. Germline V gene sequence: CDR1 SEHNR, CDR2 FQNEAQ (reference sequence). J was trimmed by 2 bases and V by 5 bases; bases with no gene match: 7. CDR3 region: CASSKKGTSGNTGELFF. CDR3 coding DNA: TGTGCCAGCAGCAAGAAGGGGACTAGCGGTAACACCGGGGAGCTGTTTTTT.

This clone was found once. The V and J genes are TRBV6-4 and TRBJ2-7; perhaps TRBD1 as D (8 bases). The germline V and J ends were trimmed by 7 bases and 6 bases, with 25 bases remaining between them. This CDR3 spans 16 amino acids. CDR1 and CDR2 from the germline V gene are MRHNA and SNTAGT. The CDR3 protein is CASTGEGTGKGGEQYF. The CDR3 nucleotides read TGTGCCAGCACTGGGGAGGGGACAGGTAAAGGGGGCGAGCAGTACTTC.

CDR3 nucleotide sequence: TGCGCCAGCAGCCAAGACTTTTGGACTAGCGGGACCGGGGAGCTGTTTTTT. Its protein product is CASSQDFWTSGTGELFF. V usage is TRBV4-3 and J usage is TRBJ2-2; 11 positions match TRBD2. J gave up 5 bases and V 0 bases, and 5 bases lay outside the gene matches. The CDR3 extends over 17 amino acids. Germline-derived CDR1 and CDR2 are LGHNA and YSLEER.

J is TRBJ2-2 and V is TRBV2; 8 bases align to TRBD2. CDR3 length equals 15 residues. Germline V gene data show CDR1 as SNHLY and CDR2 as FYNNEI. The V and J ends lost 7 bases and 4 bases, in that order; junction bases with no gene match: 8. The CDR3 DNA reads TGTGCCAGCAACCCGGGGGGGATTAGCACCGGGGAGCTGTTTTTT. It translates to CASNPGGISTGELFF.

This clone was detected only a few times. The rearrangement uses TRBV9 and TRBJ2-1, with D tentatively TRBD1 (7 bases). The CDR3 is 15 residues long. The V end lost 3 bases, the J end lost 4 bases, and 14 bases lay between the germline ends. Germline assignment: CDR1 SGDLS and CDR2 YYNGEE. CDR3 nucleotide sequence: TGTGCCAGCAGCGACGCGGGACAGAAATACAATGAGCAGTTCTTC. Translated, it gives CASSDAGQKYNEQFF. The whole variable domain, filled in from reference TRBV9 and TRBJ2-1, reads DSGVTQTPKHLITATGQRVTLRCSPRSGDLSVYWYQQSLDQGLQFLIQYYNGEERAKGNILERFSAQQFPDLHSELNLSSLELGDSALYFCASSDAGQKYNEQFFGPGTRLTVL.